Sequencing of this T cell receptor (beta chain) was carried out in a study of CD8+CD57+ T cells in acquired aplastic anemia. V gave up 0 bases and J gave up 4 bases; unmatched junction bases: 7. There are 17 residues in the CDR3. Germline loops: CDR1 LNHNV, CDR2 YYDKDF (reference sequence). General study points: Found in both controls and patients were almost 30 CD8+ CDR3 sequences.

Before being chosen for sequencing, patients had shown CD8+CD57+ cell expansion by flow cytometry. Every patient presented with severe acquired aplastic anemia. There was no therapy given to any patient before the blood sampling took place. TCR beta VDJ combinations and CDR3 sequences were profiled from genomic DNA. TCRdb re-called the reads with MiXCR, one entry per CDR3 protein. The sample has a few hundred thousand distinct CDR3 sequences, around 32% seen once. This clonotype has at least ten counts. Antigen: not known. This clonotype was sampled from a human donor with aplastic anemia. The sequenced sample was sorted CD4+, CD8+, or CD8+CD57+ T cells (not recorded which) from PBMCs. The chain employs TRBV15 and TRBJ2-2; 8 nucleotides align to TRBD2. The chain's CDR3 is CATSRDRAGVSTGELFF. CDR3 in DNA: TGTGCCACCAGCAGAGATCGAGCGGGGGTCTCCACCGGGGAGCTGTTTTTT.